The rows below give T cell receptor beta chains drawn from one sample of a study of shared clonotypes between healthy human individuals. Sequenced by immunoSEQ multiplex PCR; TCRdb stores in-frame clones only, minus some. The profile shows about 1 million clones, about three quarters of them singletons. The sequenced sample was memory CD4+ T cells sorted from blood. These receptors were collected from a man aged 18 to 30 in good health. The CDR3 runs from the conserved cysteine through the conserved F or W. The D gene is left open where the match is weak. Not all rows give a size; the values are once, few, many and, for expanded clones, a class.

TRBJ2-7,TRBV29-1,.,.,CSVGWSAGYEQYF,TGCAGCGTTGGCTGGAGCGCTGGCTACGAGCAGTACTTC
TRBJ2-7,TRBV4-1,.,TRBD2,CASSTGGLSYEQYF,TGCGCCAGCAGTACGGGGGGGCTATCCTACGAGCAGTACTTC
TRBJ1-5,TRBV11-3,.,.,CASRDSNQPQHF,TGTGCCAGCAGAGACAGCAATCAGCCCCAGCATTTT
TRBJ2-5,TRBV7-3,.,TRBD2,CASSLKTSGGAEETQYF,TGTGCCAGCAGCTTAAAGACTAGCGGGGGGGCCGAAGAGACCCAGTACTTC
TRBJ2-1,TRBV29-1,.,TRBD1,CSVGSQGANEQFF,TGCAGCGTTGGTTCCCAGGGGGCGAATGAGCAGTTCTTC
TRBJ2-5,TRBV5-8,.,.,CASSPLETQYF,TGTGCCAGCAGCCCCCTCGAGACCCAGTACTTC
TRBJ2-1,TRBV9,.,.,CASNAGFTYNEQFF,TGTGCCAGCAATGCGGGGTTTACCTACAATGAGCAGTTCTTC
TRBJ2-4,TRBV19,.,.,CASSTPPGGTIPTLAKNIQYF,TGTGCCAGTAGCACCCCTCCGGGGGGCACCATCCCGACTCTAGCCAAAAACATTCAGTACTTC
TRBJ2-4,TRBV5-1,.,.,CASSNPSEPIQYF,TGCGCCAGCAGTAACCCATCTGAACCCATTCAGTACTTC
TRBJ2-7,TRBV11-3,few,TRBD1,CASSLGGQPIYEQYF,TGTGCCAGCAGCTTAGGGGGACAGCCAATCTACGAGCAGTACTTC
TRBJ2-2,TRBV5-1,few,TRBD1,CASSLGQGTGELFF,TGCGCCAGCAGCTTGGGACAGGGCACCGGGGAGCTGTTTTTT
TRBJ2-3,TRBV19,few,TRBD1,CASSNRGSTDTQYF,TGTGCCAGTAGTAACAGGGGCAGCACAGATACGCAGTATTTT
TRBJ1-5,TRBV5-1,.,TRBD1,CASSLAGTGWEPQHF,TGCGCCAGCAGCTTGGCGGGGACAGGGTGGGAGCCCCAGCATTTT
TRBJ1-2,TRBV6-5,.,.,CASREGGRANECYTF,TGTGCCAGCAGGGAGGGTGGGCGCGCGAACGAATGCTACACCTTC
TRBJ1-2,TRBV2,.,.,CASSGRTWNGYTF,TGTGCCAGCAGTGGTCGGACTTGGAATGGCTACACCTTC
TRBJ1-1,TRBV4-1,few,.,CASSLHGEATEAFF,TGCGCCAGCAGCCTTCACGGGGAGGCCACTGAAGCTTTCTTT
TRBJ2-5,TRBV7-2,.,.,CASSLSRETQYF,TGTGCCAGCAGCTTATCCCGGGAGACCCAGTACTTC
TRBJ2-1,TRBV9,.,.,CASSVEPFNQQFF,TGTGCCAGCAGCGTGGAACCCTTCAATCAGCAGTTCTTC
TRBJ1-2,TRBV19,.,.,CASSIIPLGYTF,TGTGCCAGTAGTATAATCCCCCTTGGCTACACCTTC
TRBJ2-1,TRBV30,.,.,CAWKTRSQKVGEQFF,TGTGCCTGGAAGACAAGAAGCCAAAAGGTGGGTGAGCAGTTCTTC
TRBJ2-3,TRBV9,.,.,CASSNSAGLDTQYF,TGTGCCAGCAGCAACTCGGCGGGGCTGGATACGCAGTATTTT
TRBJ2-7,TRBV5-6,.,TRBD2,CASRKLAAGYEQYF,TGTGCCAGCAGGAAACTAGCGGCTGGATACGAGCAGTACTTC
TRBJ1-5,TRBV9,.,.,CASSVGSSSNQPQHF,TGTGCCAGCAGCGTAGGGTCAAGCAGCAATCAGCCCCAGCATTTT
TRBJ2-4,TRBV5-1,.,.,CASSSGEFEAKNIQYF,TGCGCCAGCAGCTCCGGGGAGTTCGAAGCCAAAAACATTCAGTACTTC
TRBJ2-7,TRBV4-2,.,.,CASSQPGRDEQYF,TGTGCCAGCAGCCAACCGGGAAGAGACGAGCAGTACTTC
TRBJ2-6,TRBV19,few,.,CASSVDRANVLTF,TGTGCCAGTAGCGTGGACAGGGCCAACGTCCTGACTTTC
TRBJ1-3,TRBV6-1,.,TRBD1,CASSGGQARSGNTIYF,TGTGCCAGCAGTGGAGGACAGGCTCGCTCTGGAAACACCATATATTTT
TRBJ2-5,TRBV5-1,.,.,CASSLAPTETQYF,TGCGCCAGCAGCTTGGCCCCTACGGAGACCCAGTACTTC
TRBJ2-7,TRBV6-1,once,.,CASSFSNGEYEQYF,TGTGCCAGCAGTTTTTCAAACGGGGAGTACGAGCAGTACTTC
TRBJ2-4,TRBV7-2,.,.,CASSLGPGVKNIQYF,TGTGCCAGCAGCTTAGGGCCGGGAGTCAAAAACATTCAGTACTTC
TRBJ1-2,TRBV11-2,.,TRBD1,CASSLEGDRGRLYGYTF,TGTGCCAGCAGCTTAGAGGGGGACAGGGGAAGACTATATGGCTACACCTTC
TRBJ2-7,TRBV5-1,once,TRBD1,CASSLHTPAGGSYEQYF,TGCGCCAGCAGCCTCCATACCCCGGCAGGGGGCTCCTACGAGCAGTACTTC
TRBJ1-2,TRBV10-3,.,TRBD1,CAISESGQGGGYTF,TGTGCCATCAGTGAATCGGGACAGGGCGGCGGCTACACCTTC
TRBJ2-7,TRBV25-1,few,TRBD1,CASSEPGQGGHEQYF,TGTGCCAGCAGCGAGCCGGGACAGGGGGGCCACGAGCAGTACTTC
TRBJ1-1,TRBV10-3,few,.,CAISEGGNTEAFF,TGTGCCATCAGTGAGGGGGGGAACACTGAAGCTTTCTTT
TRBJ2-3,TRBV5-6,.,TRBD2,CASSLAGSSGGGDTQYF,TGTGCCAGCAGCTTGGCCGGTTCTAGCGGGGGGGGAGATACGCAGTATTTT
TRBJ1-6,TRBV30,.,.,CAWSFGTPDISYNSPLHF,TGTGCCTGGAGTTTTGGGACTCCCGATATCTCCTATAATTCACCCCTCCACTTT
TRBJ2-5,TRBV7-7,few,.,CASSFDSGLETQYF,TGTGCTAGCAGCTTTGACTCCGGGTTAGAGACCCAGTACTTC
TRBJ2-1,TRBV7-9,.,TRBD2,CASSLGAGAYNEQFF,TGTGCCAGCAGCTTAGGAGCGGGAGCCTACAATGAGCAGTTCTTC
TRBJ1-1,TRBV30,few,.,CAWSSRVFLNTEAFF,TGTGCCTGGAGTTCTAGAGTCTTCCTGAACACTGAAGCTTTCTTT
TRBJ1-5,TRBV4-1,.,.,CASSQFTGNQPQHF,TGCGCCAGCAGCCAGTTCACCGGCAATCAGCCCCAGCATTTT
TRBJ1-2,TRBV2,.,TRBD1,CASSQQGRNIHTF,TGTGCCAGCAGTCAACAGGGGCGAAATATCCACACCTTC
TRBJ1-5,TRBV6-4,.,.,CARGGPGHSNQPQHF,TGTGCCAGAGGGGGGCCAGGCCATAGCAATCAGCCCCAGCATTTT
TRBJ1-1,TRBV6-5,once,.,CASSYSAGNTEAFF,TGTGCCAGCAGTTACTCAGCCGGGAACACTGAAGCTTTCTTT
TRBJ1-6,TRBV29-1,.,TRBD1,CSVAGGADNSPLHF,TGCAGCGTAGCAGGGGGCGCGGATAATTCACCCCTCCACTTT
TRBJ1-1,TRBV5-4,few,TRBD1,CASSWTGRTEAFF,TGTGCCAGCAGCTGGACAGGAAGAACTGAAGCTTTCTTT
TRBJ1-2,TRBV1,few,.,CTSSQRYGGFYGYTF,TGCACCAGCAGCCAACGATACGGGGGGTTCTATGGCTACACCTTC
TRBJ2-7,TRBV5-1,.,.,CASSLAPSYEQYF,TGCGCCAGCAGCTTGGCACCGTCCTACGAGCAGTACTTC
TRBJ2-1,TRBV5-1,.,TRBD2,CASSYLGTREFNEQFF,TGCGCCAGCAGCTACCTCGGGACTAGAGAGTTCAATGAGCAGTTCTTC
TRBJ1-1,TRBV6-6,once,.,CASSYSSEAFF,TGTGCCAGCAGTTACTCAAGCGAAGCTTTCTTT
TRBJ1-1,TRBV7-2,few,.,CASSLDAFLGNTEAFF,TGTGCCAGCAGCTTAGACGCCTTCCTAGGAAACACTGAAGCTTTCTTT
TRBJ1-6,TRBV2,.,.,CASTLEYSPLHF,TGTGCCAGCACCCTAGAGTACTCACCCCTCCACTTT
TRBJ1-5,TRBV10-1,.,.,CASSESFNQPQHF,TGCGCCAGCAGTGAAAGTTTCAATCAGCCCCAGCATTTT
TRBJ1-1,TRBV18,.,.,CASSNSMNTEAFF,TGTGCCAGCTCAAATTCTATGAACACTGAAGCTTTCTTT
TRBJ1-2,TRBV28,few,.,CASRRSSIYGYTF,TGTGCCAGCCGTAGGAGCAGCATCTATGGCTACACCTTC
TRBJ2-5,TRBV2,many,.,CASSVAGVETQYF,TGTGCCAGCAGTGTTGCCGGGGTAGAGACCCAGTACTTC
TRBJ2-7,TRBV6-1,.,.,CASSPMGNYEQYF,TGTGCCAGCAGTCCTATGGGGAACTACGAGCAGTACTTC
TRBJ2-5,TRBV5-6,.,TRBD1,CASSLIRTGGVETQYF,TGTGCCAGCAGCTTGATCAGGACAGGGGGCGTAGAGACCCAGTACTTC
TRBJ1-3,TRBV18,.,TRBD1,CASSPPSTGASGNTIYF,TGTGCCAGCTCACCACCGTCGACAGGGGCCTCTGGAAACACCATATATTTT
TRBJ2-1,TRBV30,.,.,CAWSVHGNEQFF,TGTGCCTGGAGTGTACATGGAAACGAGCAGTTCTTC